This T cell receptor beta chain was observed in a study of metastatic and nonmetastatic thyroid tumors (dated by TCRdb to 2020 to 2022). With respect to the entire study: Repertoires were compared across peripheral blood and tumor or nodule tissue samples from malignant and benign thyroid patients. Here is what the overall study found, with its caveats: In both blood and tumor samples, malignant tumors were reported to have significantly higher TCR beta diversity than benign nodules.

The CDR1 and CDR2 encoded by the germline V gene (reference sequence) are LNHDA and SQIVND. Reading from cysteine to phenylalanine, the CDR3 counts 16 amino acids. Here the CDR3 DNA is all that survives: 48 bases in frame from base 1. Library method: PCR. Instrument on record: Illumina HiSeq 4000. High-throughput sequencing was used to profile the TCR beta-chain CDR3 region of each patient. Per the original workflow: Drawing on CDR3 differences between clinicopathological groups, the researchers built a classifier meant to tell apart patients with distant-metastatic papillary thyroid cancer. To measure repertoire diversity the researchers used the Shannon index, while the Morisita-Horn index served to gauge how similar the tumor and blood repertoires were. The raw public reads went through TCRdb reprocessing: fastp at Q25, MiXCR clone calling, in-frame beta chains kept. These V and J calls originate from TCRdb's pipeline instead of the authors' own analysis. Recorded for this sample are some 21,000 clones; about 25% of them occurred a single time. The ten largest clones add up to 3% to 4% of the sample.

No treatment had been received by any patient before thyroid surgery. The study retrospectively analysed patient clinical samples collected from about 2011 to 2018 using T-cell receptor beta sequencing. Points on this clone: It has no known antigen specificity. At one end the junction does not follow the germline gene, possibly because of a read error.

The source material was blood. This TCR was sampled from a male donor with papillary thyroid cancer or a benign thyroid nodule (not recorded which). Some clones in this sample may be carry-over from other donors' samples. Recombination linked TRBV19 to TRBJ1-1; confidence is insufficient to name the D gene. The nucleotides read TGTGCCAGTAGTATGTCACTCGGGCAGATATTTACTGATGCTTTCTTT. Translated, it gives CASSMSLGQIFTDAFF.